This T cell receptor (beta chain) came from a study of shared clonotypes between healthy human individuals. Study-wide background: Each donor contributed plates that comprised three CD4 naive, three CD4 memory, two CD8 naive and one CD8 memory. Study results and caveats: A handful of donors shared around 5% of their naive CD4 clonotypes.

Trimming removed 2 bases from V and 0 bases from J, with 11 bases in between. The CDR3 consists of 15 residues. CDR1 is GTSNPN and CDR2 is SVGIG in the germline V gene (reference sequence). CD4+ cells underwent separation, giving CD45RA+ naive and CD45RA-negative memory subsets. Data came from immunoSEQ multiplex PCR; TCRdb stores just in-frame clones and leaves some out. The data show more than 2 million clones, approximately 96% seen once. On this clone itself: Its antigen is unknown.

This receptor was identified in a man aged 18 to 30 in good health. The specimen was naive CD4+ T cells sorted from blood. Subset here: CD45RA+ positively selected. V gene TRBV30 combines with J gene TRBJ2-1; TRBD1 is a possible D gene (5 bases). For the CDR3, the DNA is TGTGCCTGGAGTACCACAGGTCCCTCCTACAATGAGCAGTTCTTC. Residues: CAWSTTGPSYNEQFF.